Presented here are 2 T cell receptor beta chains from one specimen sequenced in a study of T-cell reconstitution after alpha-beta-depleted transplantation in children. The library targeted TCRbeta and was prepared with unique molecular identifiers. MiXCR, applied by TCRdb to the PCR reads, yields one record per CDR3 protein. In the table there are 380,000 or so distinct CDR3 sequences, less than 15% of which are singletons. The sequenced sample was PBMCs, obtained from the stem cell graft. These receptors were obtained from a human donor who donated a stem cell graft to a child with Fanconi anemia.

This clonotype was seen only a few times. CDR3 region: CASSWGAEGEQYF. The CDR3 DNA reads TGTGCCAGCAGCTGGGGGGCTGAAGGAGAGCAGTACTTC. V usage is TRBV7-9 and J usage is TRBJ2-7; D assignment may be TRBD1 or TRBD2 (6 bases each). V lost 4 bases and J lost 7, with 14 bases in between. CDR3 size: 13 residues. The germline V gene has CDR1 SEHNR and CDR2 FQNEAQ (reference sequence).

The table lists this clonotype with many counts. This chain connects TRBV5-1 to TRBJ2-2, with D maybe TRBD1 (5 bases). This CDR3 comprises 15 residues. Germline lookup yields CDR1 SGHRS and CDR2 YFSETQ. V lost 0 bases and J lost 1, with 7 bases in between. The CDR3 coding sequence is TGCGCCAGCAGCTTGGTTCAGGGGAACACCGGGGAGCTGTTTTTT. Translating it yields CASSLVQGNTGELFF.